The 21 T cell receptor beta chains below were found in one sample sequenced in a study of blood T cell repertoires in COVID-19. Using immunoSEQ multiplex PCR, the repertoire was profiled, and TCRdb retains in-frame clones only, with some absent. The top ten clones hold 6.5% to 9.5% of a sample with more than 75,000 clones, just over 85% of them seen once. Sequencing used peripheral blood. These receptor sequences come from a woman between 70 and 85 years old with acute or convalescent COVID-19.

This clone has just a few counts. The CDR3 DNA sequence: TGTGCCAGCAGATCAGGACTCCTCACAGATACGCAGTATTTT. Its protein product is CASRSGLLTDTQYF. The V and J genes are TRBV2 and TRBJ2-3; the D gene is possibly TRBD2 (5 bases). The CDR3 is 14 residues long. Germline V gene sequence: CDR1 SNHLY, CDR2 FYNNEI. The V gene lost 6 bases and the J gene lost 2 bases, with 12 bases spanning the gap.

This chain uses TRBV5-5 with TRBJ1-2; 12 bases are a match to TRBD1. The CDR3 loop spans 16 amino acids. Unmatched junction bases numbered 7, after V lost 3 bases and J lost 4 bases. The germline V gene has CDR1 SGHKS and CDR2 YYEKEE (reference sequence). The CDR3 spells CASSSGTGGVLYGYTF. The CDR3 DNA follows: TGTGCCAGCAGCTCCGGGACAGGGGGCGTCCTCTATGGCTACACCTTC.

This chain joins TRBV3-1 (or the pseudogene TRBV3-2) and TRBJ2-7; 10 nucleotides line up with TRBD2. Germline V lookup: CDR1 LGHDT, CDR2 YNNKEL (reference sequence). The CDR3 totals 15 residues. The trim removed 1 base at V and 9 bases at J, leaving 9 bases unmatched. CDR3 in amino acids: CASSQGPSGGQRQYF. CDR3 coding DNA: TGTGCCAGCAGCCAAGGCCCTAGCGGGGGTCAGAGGCAGTACTTC.

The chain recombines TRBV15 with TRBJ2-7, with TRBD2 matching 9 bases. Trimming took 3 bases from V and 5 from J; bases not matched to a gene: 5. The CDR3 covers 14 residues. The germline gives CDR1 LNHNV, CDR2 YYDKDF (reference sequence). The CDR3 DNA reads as TGTGCCACCAGCAGGACTAGCGGACCCCACGAGCAGTACTTC. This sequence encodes CATSRTSGPHEQYF.

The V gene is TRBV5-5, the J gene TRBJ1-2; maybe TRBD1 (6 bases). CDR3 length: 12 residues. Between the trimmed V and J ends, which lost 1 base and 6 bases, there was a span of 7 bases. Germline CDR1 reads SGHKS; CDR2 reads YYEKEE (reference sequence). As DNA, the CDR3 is TGTGCCAGCAGCTTGTGGGACAATGGCTACACCTTC. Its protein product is CASSLWDNGYTF.

DNA for the CDR3: TGTGCCAGCAGCACTAGATTCCCAGGGGGTACGAACACCGGGGAGCTGTTTTTT. It specifies CASSTRFPGGTNTGELFF. The chain links TRBV11-2 to TRBJ2-2; 7 bases map to TRBD1. The CDR3 sequence is 18 residues long. Germline V CDR1 and CDR2: SGHAT, FQNNGV. J lost 0 bases, V lost 5 bases, and 12 bases had no gene match.

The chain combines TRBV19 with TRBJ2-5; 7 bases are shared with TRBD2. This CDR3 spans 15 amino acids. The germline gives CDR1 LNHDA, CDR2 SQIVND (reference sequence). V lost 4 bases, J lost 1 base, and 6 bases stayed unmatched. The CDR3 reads CASSRMGTIQETQYF. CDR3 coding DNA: TGTGCCAGTAGTAGGATGGGGACTATCCAAGAGACCCAGTACTTC.

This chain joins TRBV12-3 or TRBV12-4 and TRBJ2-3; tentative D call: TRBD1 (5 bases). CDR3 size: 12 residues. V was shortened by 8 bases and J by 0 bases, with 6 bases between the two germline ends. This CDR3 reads CASGQSTDTQYF. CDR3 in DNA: TGTGCCAGCGGACAAAGCACAGATACGCAGTATTTT.

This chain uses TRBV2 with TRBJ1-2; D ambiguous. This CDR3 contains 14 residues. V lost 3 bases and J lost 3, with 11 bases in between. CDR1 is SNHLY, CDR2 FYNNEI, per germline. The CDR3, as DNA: TGTGCCAGCAGTGAGGGCAGGACTTACTATGGCTACACCTTC. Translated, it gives CASSEGRTYYGYTF.

CDR3 protein: CASSLPRDRGGNTIYF. The CDR3 coding sequence is TGTGCCAGCAGCTTACCCCGGGACAGGGGTGGAAACACCATATATTTT. The chain carries TRBV11-2 and TRBJ1-3; TRBD1 matches 10 bases. This CDR3 has 16 residues. V was clipped by 2 bases and J by 3 bases; unmatched bases: 4. Germline V lookup: CDR1 SGHAT, CDR2 FQNNGV.

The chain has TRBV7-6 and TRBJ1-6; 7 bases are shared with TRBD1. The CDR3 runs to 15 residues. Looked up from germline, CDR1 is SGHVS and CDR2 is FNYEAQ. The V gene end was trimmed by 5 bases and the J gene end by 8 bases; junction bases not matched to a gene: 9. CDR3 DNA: TGTGCCAGCAGCCTAAGGACAGGAAAGGATTCACCCCTCCACTTT. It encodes CASSLRTGKDSPLHF. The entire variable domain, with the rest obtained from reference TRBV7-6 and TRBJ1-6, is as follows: GAGVSQSPRYKVTKRGQDVALRCDPISGHVSLYWYRQALGQGPEFLTYFNYEAQQDKSGLPNDRFSAERPEGSISTLTIQRTEQRDSAMYRCASSLRTGKDSPLHFGNGTRLTVT.

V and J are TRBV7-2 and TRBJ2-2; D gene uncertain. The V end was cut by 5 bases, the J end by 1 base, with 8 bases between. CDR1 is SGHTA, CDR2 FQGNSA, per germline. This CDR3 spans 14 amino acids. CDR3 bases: TGTGCCAGCAGCCCCCCCCGGAACACCGGGGAGCTGTTTTTT. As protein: CASSPPRNTGELFF.

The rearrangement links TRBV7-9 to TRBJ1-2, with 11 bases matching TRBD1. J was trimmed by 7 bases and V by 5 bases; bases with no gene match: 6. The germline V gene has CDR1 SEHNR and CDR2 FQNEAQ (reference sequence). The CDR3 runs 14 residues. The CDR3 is CASSDGQGARGYTF. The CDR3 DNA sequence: TGTGCCAGCAGCGACGGACAGGGGGCTCGTGGCTACACCTTC.

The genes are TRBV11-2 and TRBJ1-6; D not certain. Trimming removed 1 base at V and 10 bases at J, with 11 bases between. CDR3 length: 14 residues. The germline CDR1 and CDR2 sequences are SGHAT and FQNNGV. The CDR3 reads CASSLGAGPSPLHF. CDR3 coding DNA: TGTGCCAGCAGCTTAGGGGCAGGCCCCTCACCCCTCCACTTT.

The CDR3 reads CAWLLAGGYNEQFF. In nucleotides, the CDR3 is TGTGCCTGGCTGCTAGCGGGGGGGTACAATGAGCAGTTCTTC. The chain recombines TRBV30 with TRBJ2-1, with 12 bases fitting TRBD2. Per the germline V gene, CDR1 is GTSNPN and CDR2 is SVGIG (reference sequence). The CDR3 has 14 residues. V shed 5 bases and J 4 bases; nucleotides not matched to a gene: 3.

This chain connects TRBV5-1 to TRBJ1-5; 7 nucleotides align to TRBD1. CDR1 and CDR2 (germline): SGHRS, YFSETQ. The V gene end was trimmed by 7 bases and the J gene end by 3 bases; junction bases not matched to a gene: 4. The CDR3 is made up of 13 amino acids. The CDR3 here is CASRDSPNQPQHF. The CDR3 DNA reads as TGCGCCAGCCGGGACAGCCCCAATCAGCCCCAGCATTTT. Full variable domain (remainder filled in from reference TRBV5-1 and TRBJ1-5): KAGVTQTPRYLIKTRGQQVTLSCSPISGHRSVSWYQQTPGQGLQFLFEYFSETQRNKGNFPGRFSGRQFSNSRSEMNVSTLELGDSALYLCASRDSPNQPQHFGDGTRLSIL.

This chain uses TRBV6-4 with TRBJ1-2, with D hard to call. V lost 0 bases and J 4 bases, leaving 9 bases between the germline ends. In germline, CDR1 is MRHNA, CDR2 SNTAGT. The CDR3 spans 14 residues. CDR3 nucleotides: TGTGCCAGCAGTGACTCGAGGGCCGGCTATGGCTACACCTTC. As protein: CASSDSRAGYGYTF.

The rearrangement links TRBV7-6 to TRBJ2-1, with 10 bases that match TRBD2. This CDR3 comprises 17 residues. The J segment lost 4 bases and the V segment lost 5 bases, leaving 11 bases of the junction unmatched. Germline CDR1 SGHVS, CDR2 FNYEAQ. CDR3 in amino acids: CASSRLRTSGAYNEQFF. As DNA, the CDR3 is TGTGCCAGCAGCCGACTCCGGACTAGCGGAGCGTACAATGAGCAGTTCTTC.

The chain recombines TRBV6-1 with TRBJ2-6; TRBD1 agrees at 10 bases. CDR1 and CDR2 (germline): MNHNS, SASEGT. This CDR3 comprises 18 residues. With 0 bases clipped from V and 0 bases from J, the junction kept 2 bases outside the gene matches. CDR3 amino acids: CASSEAGTGASGANVLTF. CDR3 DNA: TGTGCCAGCAGTGAAGCTGGGACAGGGGCCTCTGGGGCCAACGTCCTGACTTTC.

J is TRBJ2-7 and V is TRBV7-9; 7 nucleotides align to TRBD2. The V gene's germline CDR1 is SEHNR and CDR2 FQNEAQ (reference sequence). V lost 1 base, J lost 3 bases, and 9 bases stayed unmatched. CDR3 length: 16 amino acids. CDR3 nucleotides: TGTGCCAGCAGCTTAGGATTCGCGGGAGATGGCTACGAGCAGTACTTC. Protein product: CASSLGFAGDGYEQYF.

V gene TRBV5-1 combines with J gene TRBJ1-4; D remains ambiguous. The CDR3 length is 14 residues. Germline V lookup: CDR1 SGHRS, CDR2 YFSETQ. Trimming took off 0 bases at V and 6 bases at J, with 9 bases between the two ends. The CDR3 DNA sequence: TGCGCCAGCAGCTTGGAGTCAGGTGATGAAAAACTGTTTTTT. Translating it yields CASSLESGDEKLFF. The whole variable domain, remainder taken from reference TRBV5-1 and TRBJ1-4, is KAGVTQTPRYLIKTRGQQVTLSCSPISGHRSVSWYQQTPGQGLQFLFEYFSETQRNKGNFPGRFSGRQFSNSRSEMNVSTLELGDSALYLCASSLESGDEKLFFGSGTQLSVL.